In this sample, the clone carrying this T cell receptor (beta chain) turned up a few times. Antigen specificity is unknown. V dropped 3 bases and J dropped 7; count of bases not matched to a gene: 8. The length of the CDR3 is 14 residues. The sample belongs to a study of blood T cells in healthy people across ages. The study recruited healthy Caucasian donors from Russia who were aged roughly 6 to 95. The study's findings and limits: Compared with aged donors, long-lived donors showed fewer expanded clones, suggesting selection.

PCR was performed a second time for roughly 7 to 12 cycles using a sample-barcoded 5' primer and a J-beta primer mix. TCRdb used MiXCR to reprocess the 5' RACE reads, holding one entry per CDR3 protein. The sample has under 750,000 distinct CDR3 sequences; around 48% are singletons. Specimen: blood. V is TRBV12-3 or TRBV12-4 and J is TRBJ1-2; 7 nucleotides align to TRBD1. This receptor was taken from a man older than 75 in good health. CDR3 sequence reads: CASSFGGTAGGYTF. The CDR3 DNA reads TGTGCCAGCAGTTTCGGGGGGACAGCTGGTGGCTACACCTTC.